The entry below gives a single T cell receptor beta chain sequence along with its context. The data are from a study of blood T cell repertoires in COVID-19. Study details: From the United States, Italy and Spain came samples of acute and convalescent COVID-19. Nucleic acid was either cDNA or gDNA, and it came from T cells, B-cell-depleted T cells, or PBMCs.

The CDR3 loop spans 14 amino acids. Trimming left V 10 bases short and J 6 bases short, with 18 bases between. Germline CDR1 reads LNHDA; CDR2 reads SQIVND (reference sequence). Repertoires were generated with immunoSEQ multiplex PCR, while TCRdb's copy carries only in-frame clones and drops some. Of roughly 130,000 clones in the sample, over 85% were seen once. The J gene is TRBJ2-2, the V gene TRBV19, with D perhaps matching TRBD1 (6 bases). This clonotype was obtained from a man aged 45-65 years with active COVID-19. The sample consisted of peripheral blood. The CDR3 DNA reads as TGTGCCACCCGTAGGGGGTTTCTGGCCGGGGAGCTGTTTTTT. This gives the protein CATRRGFLAGELFF.